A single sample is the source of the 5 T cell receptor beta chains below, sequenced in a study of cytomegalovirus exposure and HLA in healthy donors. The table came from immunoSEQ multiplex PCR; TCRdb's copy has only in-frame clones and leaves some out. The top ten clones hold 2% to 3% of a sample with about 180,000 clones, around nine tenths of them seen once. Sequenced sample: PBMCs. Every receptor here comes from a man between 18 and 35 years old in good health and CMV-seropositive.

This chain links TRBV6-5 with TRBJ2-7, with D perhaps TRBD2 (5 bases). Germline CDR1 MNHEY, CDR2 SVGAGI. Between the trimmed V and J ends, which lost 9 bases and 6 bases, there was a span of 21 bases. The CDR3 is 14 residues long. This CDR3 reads CASSPGSSGAEQYF. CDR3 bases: TGTGCCAGTTCACCGGGGTCCTCTGGTGCCGAGCAGTACTTC.

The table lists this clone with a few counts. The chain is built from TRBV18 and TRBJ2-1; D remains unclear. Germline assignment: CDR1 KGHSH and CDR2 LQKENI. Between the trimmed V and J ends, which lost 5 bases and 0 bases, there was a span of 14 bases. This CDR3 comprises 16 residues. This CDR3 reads CASSSFRRGSYNEQFF. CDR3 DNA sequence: TGTGCCAGCTCATCATTTAGGCGAGGCTCCTACAATGAGCAGTTCTTC.

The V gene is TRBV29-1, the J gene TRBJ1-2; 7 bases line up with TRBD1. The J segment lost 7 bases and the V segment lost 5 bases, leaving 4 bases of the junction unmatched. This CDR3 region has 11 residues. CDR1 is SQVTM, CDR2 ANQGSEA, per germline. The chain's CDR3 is CSVNRGGGYTF. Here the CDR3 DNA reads TGCAGCGTTAACAGGGGAGGTGGCTACACCTTC.

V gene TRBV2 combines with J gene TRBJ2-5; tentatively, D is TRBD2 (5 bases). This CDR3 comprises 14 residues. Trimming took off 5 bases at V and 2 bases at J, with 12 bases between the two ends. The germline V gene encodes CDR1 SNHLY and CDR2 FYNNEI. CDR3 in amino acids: CASSYGLTQETQYF. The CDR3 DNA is TGTGCCAGCAGTTATGGACTTACTCAAGAGACCCAGTACTTC.

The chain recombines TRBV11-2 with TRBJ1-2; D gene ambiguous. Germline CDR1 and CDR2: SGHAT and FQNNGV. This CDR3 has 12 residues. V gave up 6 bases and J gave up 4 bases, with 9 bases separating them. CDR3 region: CASRGVSYGYTF. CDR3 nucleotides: TGTGCCAGCAGGGGAGTGAGCTATGGCTACACCTTC.